This T cell receptor beta chain was captured in a study of beta chain features in type 1 diabetes. At the level of the study: No age, gender or cell yield differences were seen between patients and healthy donors. Broader study findings: HLA influence on TCRB rearrangement stayed unresolved here. A PCR bias possibly favoring shorter templates would apply equally to patients and controls.

V gave up 0 bases and J gave up 8 bases, with 13 bases separating them. Germline assignment: CDR1 MNHEY and CDR2 SMNVEV (reference sequence). This CDR3 contains 14 residues. Every bit of the isolated RNA underwent reverse transcription, so sequencing read expressed TCRB transcripts. Generated by immunoSEQ multiplex PCR, the TCRdb table keeps only in-frame clones and is missing some. The sample has around 200,000 clones; 13% are singletons. For this clone: Its specificity is unknown.

Donors contributed one heparinised blood draw apiece, averaging roughly 0.12 L. This TCR was recovered from a woman between 18 and 29 years old in good health. Sequencing was carried out using central memory CD4+ T cells from blood. This chain uses TRBV27 with TRBJ1-1; no clear D gene. CDR3 amino acids: CASSLSRDSLEAFF. CDR3 DNA sequence: TGTGCCAGCAGTTTATCGAGGGATTCCCTAGAAGCTTTCTTT.